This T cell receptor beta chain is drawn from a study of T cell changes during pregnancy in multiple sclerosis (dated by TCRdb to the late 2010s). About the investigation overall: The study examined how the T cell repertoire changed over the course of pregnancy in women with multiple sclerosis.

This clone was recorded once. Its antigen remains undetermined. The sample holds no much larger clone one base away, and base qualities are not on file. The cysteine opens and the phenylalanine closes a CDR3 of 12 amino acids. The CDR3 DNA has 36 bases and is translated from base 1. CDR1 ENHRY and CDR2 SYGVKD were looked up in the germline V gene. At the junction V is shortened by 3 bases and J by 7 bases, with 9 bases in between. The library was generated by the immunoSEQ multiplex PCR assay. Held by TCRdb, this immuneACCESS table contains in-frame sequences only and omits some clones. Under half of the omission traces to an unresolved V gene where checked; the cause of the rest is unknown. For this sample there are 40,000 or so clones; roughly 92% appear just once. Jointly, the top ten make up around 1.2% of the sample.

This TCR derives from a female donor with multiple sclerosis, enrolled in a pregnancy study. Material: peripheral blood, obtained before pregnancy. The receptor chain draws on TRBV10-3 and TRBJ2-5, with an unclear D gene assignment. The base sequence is TGTGCCATCAGTGAACTATCGGGGACCCAGTACTTC. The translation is CAISELSGTQYF.